This TCR beta chain was sequenced in a study of blood T cell repertoires in COVID-19. Turning to the study itself: Some COVID-19 samples were acute and others convalescent; all came from the United States, Italy and Spain. The analysed material was cDNA or gDNA that came from T cells, B-cell-depleted T cells, or PBMCs.

In the study's own analysis: The authors estimated nucleated cell counts from reference gene primer amplification. Generated by immunoSEQ multiplex PCR, the TCRdb table keeps only in-frame clones and is missing some. That table furnishes V, J and clone size, whereas the DNA furnished D and trimming. The sample lists 150,000 to 200,000 clones; roughly nine tenths were seen once. Those who participated ranged in age from 18 to 89 years and resided in about two dozen US areas. Specimen: PBMCs or T cells enriched from blood (not recorded which). This clonotype was obtained from a woman aged 18-30 years who had recovered from COVID-19.

In DNA, the CDR3 is TGTGCCACCAGTGGCGGGTCAAACAGGGGCGGTGAAAAACTGTTTTTT. Its translation: CATSGGSNRGGEKLFF. The chain recombines TRBV24-1 with TRBJ1-4; 7 nucleotides align to TRBD1. The V gene's germline CDR1 is KGHDR and CDR2 SFDVKD. V shed 5 bases, J shed 7 bases, and the junction held 12 bases outside the gene matches. The CDR3 runs to 16 residues.